The entry below describes one TCR beta chain. Its specificity is unknown. This entry belongs to a study of shared clonotypes between healthy human individuals. Findings and limits, study-wide: When naive CD4 clonotypes were compared across a few donors, about 4.9% were shared.

With 4 bases clipped from V and 2 bases from J, the junction kept 7 bases outside the gene matches. CDR1 is SQVTM and CDR2 is ANQGSEA in the germline V gene. The CDR3 spans 14 residues. Sequenced by immunoSEQ multiplex PCR; TCRdb stores in-frame clones only, minus some. The sample yields roughly 500,000 clones, 90% to 97% seen once. This chain links TRBV29-1 with TRBJ2-7; 8 positions agree with TRBD2. What was sequenced was naive CD4+ T cells sorted from blood. Subset in this sample: CD45RA+ positively selected. This TCR was sampled from a woman aged 30 to 39 in good health. CDR3 sequence: CSVVAGGKTYEQYF. DNA for the CDR3: TGCAGCGTTGTTGCGGGAGGCAAGACCTACGAGCAGTACTTC.